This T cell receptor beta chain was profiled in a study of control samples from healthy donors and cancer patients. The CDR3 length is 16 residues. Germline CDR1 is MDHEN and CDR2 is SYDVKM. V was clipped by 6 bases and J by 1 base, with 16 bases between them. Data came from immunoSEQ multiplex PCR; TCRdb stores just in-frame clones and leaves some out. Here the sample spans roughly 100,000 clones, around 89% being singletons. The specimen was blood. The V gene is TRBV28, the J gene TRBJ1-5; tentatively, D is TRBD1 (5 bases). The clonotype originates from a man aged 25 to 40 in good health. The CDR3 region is CASSSPWGTSNQPQHF. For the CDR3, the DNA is TGTGCCAGCAGCTCCCCCTGGGGCACGAGCAATCAGCCCCAGCATTTT. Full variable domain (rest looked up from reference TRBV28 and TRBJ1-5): DVKVTQSSRYLVKRTGEKVFLECVQDMDHENMFWYRQDPGLGLRLIYFSYDVKMKEKGDIPEGYSVSREKKERFSLILESASTNQTSMYLCASSSPWGTSNQPQHFGDGTRLSIL.